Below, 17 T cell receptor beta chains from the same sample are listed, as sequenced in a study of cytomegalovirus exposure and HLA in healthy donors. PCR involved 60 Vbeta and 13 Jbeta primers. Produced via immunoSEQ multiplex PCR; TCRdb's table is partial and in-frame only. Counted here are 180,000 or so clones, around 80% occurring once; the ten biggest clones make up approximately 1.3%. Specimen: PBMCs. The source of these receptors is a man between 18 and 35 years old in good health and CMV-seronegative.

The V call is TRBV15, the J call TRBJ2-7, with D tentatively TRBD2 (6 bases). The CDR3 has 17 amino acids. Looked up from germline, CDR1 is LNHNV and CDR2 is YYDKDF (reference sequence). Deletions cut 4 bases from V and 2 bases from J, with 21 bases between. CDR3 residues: CATSILTPGGATYEQYF. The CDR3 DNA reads TGTGCCACCAGCATCTTAACCCCCGGGGGAGCAACCTACGAGCAGTACTTC. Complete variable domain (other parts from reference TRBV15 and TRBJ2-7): DAMVIQNPRYQVTQFGKPVTLSCSQTLNHNVMYWYQQKSSQAPKLLFHYYDKDFNNEADTPDNFQSRRPNTSFCFLDIRSPGLGDTAMYLCATSILTPGGATYEQYFGPGTRLTVT.

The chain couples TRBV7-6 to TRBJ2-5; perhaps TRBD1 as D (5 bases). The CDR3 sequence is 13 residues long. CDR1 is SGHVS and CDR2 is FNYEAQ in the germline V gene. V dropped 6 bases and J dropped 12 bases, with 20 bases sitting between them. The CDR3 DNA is TGTGCCAGCAGGCTCACTCCGCAAGGACAAAAGTACTTC. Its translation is CASRLTPQGQKYF.

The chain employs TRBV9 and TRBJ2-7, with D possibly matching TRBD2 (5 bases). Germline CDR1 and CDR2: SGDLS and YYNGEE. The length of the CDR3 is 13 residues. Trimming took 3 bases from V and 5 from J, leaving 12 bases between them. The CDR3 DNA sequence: TGTGCCAGCAGCGGAGGGATTAACCACGAGCAGTACTTC. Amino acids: CASSGGINHEQYF.

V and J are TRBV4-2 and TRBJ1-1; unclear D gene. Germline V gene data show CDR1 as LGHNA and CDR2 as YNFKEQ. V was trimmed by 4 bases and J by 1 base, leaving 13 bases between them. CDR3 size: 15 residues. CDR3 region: CASSLSLRENTEAFF. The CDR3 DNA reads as TGTGCCAGCAGCCTATCCCTCCGGGAGAACACTGAAGCTTTCTTT.

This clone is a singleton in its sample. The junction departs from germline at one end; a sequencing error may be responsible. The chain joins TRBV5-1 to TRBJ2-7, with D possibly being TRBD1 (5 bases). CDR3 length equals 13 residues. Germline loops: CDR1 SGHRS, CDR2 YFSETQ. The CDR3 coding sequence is TGCGCCGGCAGCTTTTACCAGGGCTACGAGCAGTACTTC. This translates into CAGSFYQGYEQYF.

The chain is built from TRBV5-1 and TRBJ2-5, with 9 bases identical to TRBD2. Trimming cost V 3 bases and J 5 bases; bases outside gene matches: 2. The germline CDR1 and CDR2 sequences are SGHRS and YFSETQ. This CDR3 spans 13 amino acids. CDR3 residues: CASSSGLAETQYF. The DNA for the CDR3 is TGCGCCAGCAGCTCGGGACTAGCCGAGACCCAGTACTTC.

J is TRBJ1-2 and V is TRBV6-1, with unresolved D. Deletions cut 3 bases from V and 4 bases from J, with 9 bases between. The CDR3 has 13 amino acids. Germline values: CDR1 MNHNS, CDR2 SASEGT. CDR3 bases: TGTGCCAGCAGTGATTACGGTCTCTATGGCTACACCTTC. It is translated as CASSDYGLYGYTF.

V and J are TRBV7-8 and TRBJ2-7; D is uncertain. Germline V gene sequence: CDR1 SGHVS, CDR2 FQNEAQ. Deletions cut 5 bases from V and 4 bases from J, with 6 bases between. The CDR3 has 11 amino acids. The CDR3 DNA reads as TGTGCCAGCAGCAGAGAGTACGAGCAGTACTTC. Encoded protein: CASSREYEQYF.

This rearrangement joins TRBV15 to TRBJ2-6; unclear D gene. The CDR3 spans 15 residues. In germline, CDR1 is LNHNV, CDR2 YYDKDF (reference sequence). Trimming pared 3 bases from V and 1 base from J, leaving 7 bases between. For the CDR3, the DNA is TGTGCCACCAGCAGTGGTAGTTCTGGGGCCAACGTCCTGACTTTC. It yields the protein CATSSGSSGANVLTF.

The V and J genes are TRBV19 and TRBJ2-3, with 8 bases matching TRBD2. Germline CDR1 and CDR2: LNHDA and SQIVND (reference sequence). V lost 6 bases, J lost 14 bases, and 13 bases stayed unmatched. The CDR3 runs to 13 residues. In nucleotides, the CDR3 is TGTGCCAGTAGCCGCGGGAGCGGGAGTATAAGGTATTTT. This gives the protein CASSRGSGSIRYF.

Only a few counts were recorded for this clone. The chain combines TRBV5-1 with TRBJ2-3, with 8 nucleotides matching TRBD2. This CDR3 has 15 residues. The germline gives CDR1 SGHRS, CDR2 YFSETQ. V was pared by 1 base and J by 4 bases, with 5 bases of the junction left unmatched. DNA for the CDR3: TGCGCCAGCAGCTTGCGGGGGGGGCCATCAGATACGCAGTATTTT. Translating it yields CASSLRGGPSDTQYF.

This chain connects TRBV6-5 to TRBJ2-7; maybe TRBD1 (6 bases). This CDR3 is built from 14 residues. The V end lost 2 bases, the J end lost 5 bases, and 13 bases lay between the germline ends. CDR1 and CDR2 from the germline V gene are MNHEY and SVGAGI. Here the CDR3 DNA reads TGTGCCAGCAGTTACGCAGGGGCGAAGGACGAGCAGTACTTC. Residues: CASSYAGAKDEQYF.

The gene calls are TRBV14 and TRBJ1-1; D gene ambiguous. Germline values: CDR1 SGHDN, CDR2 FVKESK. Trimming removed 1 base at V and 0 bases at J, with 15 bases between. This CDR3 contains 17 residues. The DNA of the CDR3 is TGTGCCAGCAGCCAAGTCATCGGTGCCCGCATGAACACTGAAGCTTTCTTT. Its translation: CASSQVIGARMNTEAFF.

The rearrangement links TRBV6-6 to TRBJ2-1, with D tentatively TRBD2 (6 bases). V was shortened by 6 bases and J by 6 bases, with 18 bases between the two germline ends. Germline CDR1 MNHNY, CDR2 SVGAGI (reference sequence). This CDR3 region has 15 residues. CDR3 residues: CASRSSGGEGNEQFF. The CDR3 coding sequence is TGTGCCAGCAGAAGTTCCGGGGGAGAAGGCAATGAGCAGTTCTTC.

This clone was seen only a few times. CDR3 DNA sequence: TGCGCCAGCAGCTTGGTGGGACAGGGGGCCCCCTATGGCTACACCTTC. This encodes CASSLVGQGAPYGYTF. The chain combines TRBV5-1 with TRBJ1-2; TRBD1 matches at 12 bases. This CDR3 comprises 16 residues. Germline trimming cut 0 bases from V and 4 bases from J; bases unmatched to any gene: 4. The germline gives CDR1 SGHRS, CDR2 YFSETQ.

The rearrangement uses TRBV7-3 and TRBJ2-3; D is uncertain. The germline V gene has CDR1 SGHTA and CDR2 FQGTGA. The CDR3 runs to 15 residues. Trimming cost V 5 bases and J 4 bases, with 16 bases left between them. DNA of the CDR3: TGTGCCAGCAGCCCCCGGGTCACTCCAGCAGATACGCAGTATTTT. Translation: CASSPRVTPADTQYF.

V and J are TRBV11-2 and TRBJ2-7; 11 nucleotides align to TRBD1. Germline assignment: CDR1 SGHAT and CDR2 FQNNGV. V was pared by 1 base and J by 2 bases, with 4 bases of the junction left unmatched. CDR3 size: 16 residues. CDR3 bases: TGTGCCAGCAGCTTAGGGGACAGGGGGATTCCCTACGAGCAGTACTTC. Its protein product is CASSLGDRGIPYEQYF.